One and the same sample provided the 31 T cell receptor beta chains below, sequenced in a study of read filtering for tumor transcriptome and immune sequencing. From around 440 ng of RNA, a library with molecular barcoded alpha/delta and beta/gamma adaptors was made. TCRdb re-called the reads through MiXCR, storing one row per CDR3 protein. The sample yields some 40,000 distinct CDR3 sequences, 10% to 15% seen once. Specimen: a population of CD138-negative cells sorted from bone marrow. Every receptor here comes from a donor at least 40 years old with multiple myeloma.

This clonotype was observed at least ten times. This chain uses TRBV7-2 with TRBJ1-1; perhaps TRBD1 as D (6 bases). CDR1 is SGHTA, CDR2 FQGNSA, per germline. The length of the CDR3 is 12 residues. V lost 3 bases to trimming and J lost 6 bases, with 8 bases between them. The CDR3 DNA follows: TGTGCCAGCAGCTTCACAGGGTCTGAAGCTTTCTTT. Translated, it gives CASSFTGSEAFF.

This clonotype was detected only a few times. J is TRBJ2-3 and V is TRBV7-2; D possibly corresponds to TRBD2 (6 bases). Trimming pared 3 bases from V and 5 bases from J, leaving 15 bases between. This CDR3 has 15 amino acids. CDR1 and CDR2 from the germline V gene are SGHTA and FQGNSA. The CDR3 region is CASSFLAARGDTQYF. DNA for the CDR3: TGTGCCAGCAGCTTCTTAGCGGCCCGGGGAGATACGCAGTATTTT.

This clonotype was picked up many times. The CDR3 reads CASSLEPAYNEQFF. The CDR3, as DNA: TGTGCCAGCAGCTTGGAGCCAGCCTACAATGAGCAGTTCTTC. The chain uses TRBV5-8 and TRBJ2-1; D is unresolved. This CDR3 is built from 14 residues. Germline CDR1 SGHTS, CDR2 YDEGEE. V lost 0 bases, J lost 2 bases, and 6 bases lay in between.

The genes are TRBV10-3 and TRBJ2-3; TRBD1 agrees at 10 bases. Germline lookup yields CDR1 ENHRY and CDR2 SYGVKD. V shed 4 bases, J shed 6 bases, and the junction held 10 bases outside the gene matches. This CDR3 has 16 amino acids. CDR3 in DNA: TGTGCCATCAGTGCGACAGGGGGCTCCCGATATGATACGCAGTATTTT. This codes for CAISATGGSRYDTQYF.

Ten or more counts support this clonotype. The chain carries TRBV5-4 and TRBJ1-5; D gene ambiguous. Germline-derived CDR1 and CDR2 are SGHNT and YYREEE (reference sequence). The CDR3 is 14 residues long. Deletions cut 0 bases from V and 4 bases from J, with 8 bases between. CDR3 DNA: TGTGCCAGCAGCTTGGCGGGGAATAATCAGCCCCAGCATTTT. It encodes CASSLAGNNQPQHF.

This clonotype was counted at least ten times. This rearrangement joins TRBV28 to TRBJ1-1; 11 nucleotides match TRBD1. CDR1 and CDR2 from the germline V gene are MDHEN and SYDVKM. The V segment lost 1 base and the J segment 11 bases; nucleotides outside the gene matches: 6. The length of the CDR3 is 14 residues. The CDR3 is CASSLSDRGQLAFF. The CDR3, as DNA: TGTGCCAGCAGTTTATCGGACAGGGGGCAATTGGCTTTCTTT.

This clonotype was recorded many times. The chain carries TRBV27 and TRBJ2-6; unclear D gene. Germline CDR1 is MNHEY and CDR2 is SMNVEV (reference sequence). Trimming cost V 7 bases and J 2 bases, with 3 bases left between them. The CDR3 has 12 amino acids. This chain's CDR3 is CASKTGANVLTF. The CDR3 bases are TGTGCCAGCAAAACTGGGGCCAACGTCCTGACTTTC.

This clonotype was counted ten times or more. The chain has TRBV2 and TRBJ2-3; tentatively, D is TRBD1 or TRBD2 (6 bases each). Trimming stripped 5 bases from V and 5 bases from J, with 17 bases between. The germline V gene has CDR1 SNHLY and CDR2 FYNNEI. The CDR3 is made up of 15 amino acids. CDR3 DNA sequence: TGTGCCAGCAGTTCCCTCGGGGGCCGGATAGATACGCAGTATTTT. Residues: CASSSLGGRIDTQYF.

Concerning this clonotype itself: This may come from a read error, since a much larger clone is one base off. The gene calls are TRBV10-1 and TRBJ1-1; D is undetermined. CDR3 length: 13 residues. Germline V CDR1 and CDR2: WNHNN, SYGVQD (reference sequence). The CDR3, as DNA: TGCGCCGGCAGTCGACAACCCAACACTGAAGCTTTCTTT. Translation gives CAGSRQPNTEAFF.

Ten or more counts support this clonotype. The V and J genes are TRBV13 and TRBJ1-1; D might be TRBD1 (5 bases). The V gene lost 3 bases and the J gene lost 0 bases, with 14 bases spanning the gap. CDR1 and CDR2 (germline): PRHDT, FYEKMQ (reference sequence). CDR3 length: 16 amino acids. In nucleotides, the CDR3 is TGTGCCAGCAGCTTTGGGGGGACGGGAATGAACACTGAAGCTTTCTTT. Translation: CASSFGGTGMNTEAFF.

The genes are TRBV5-1 and TRBJ2-7; unclear D gene. Germline values: CDR1 SGHRS, CDR2 YFSETQ. Between the trimmed V and J ends, which lost 4 bases and 3 bases, there was a span of 11 bases. The CDR3 loop spans 13 amino acids. The CDR3 loop is CASSPGEVYEQYF. CDR3 DNA sequence: TGCGCCAGCAGCCCCGGTGAAGTCTACGAGCAGTACTTC. Supplemented by reference TRBV5-1 and TRBJ2-7, the full variable domain reads KAGVTQTPRYLIKTRGQQVTLSCSPISGHRSVSWYQQTPGQGLQFLFEYFSETQRNKGNFPGRFSGRQFSNSRSEMNVSTLELGDSALYLCASSPGEVYEQYFGPGTRLTVT.

This clonotype appeared many times. The chain joins TRBV20-1 to TRBJ1-4, with D uncertain. This CDR3 comprises 15 residues. The germline V and J ends were trimmed by 0 bases and 5 bases, with 13 bases remaining between them. CDR1 is DFQATT, CDR2 SNEGSKA, per germline (reference sequence). Here the CDR3 reads CSARDPSALNEKLFF. CDR3 coding DNA: TGCAGTGCTAGAGATCCTTCAGCTCTAAATGAAAAACTGTTTTTT.

This clonotype was picked up many times. V and J are TRBV5-1 and TRBJ2-7, with a possible D match to TRBD2 (6 bases). Germline CDR1 reads SGHRS; CDR2 reads YFSETQ. V was pared by 3 bases and J by 2 bases, with 15 bases between. The CDR3 sequence is 15 residues long. Here the CDR3 reads CASSWDSTSAYEQYF. CDR3 DNA: TGCGCCAGCAGCTGGGACTCAACTTCAGCCTACGAGCAGTACTTC. Supplemented by reference TRBV5-1 and TRBJ2-7, the full variable domain reads KAGVTQTPRYLIKTRGQQVTLSCSPISGHRSVSWYQQTPGQGLQFLFEYFSETQRNKGNFPGRFSGRQFSNSRSEMNVSTLELGDSALYLCASSWDSTSAYEQYFGPGTRLTVT.

The table lists this clonotype with many counts. The chain carries TRBV12-5 and TRBJ1-1; no clear D. CDR3 length: 12 amino acids. V shed 7 bases and J shed 3 bases, with 9 bases lying between them. CDR1 is LGHNT and CDR2 is FRNRAP in the germline V gene. CDR3 nucleotides: TGTGCTAGTGAGACCTGGGACACTGAAGCTTTCTTT. Translation: CASETWDTEAFF.

This clonotype was observed once. A much larger clone differs from this one at a single base, so this may be a read error. The chain has TRBV5-1 and TRBJ2-3; D call uncertain. Germline V gives CDR1 SGHRS, CDR2 YFSETQ. V lost 1 base to trimming and J lost 2 bases, with 8 bases between them. This CDR3 region has 14 residues. This CDR3 reads CASSLMGTTDTQYF. The CDR3 nucleotides are TGCGCCAGCAGCTTGATGGGCACCACAGATACGCAGTATTTT.

This clonotype was observed a handful of times. This clone may be a read error of a much larger clone one base away. This chain uses TRBV20-1 with TRBJ2-5; possible D gene TRBD2, 5 bases. The CDR3 is made up of 13 amino acids. From germline, CDR1 is DFQATT and CDR2 SNEGSKA (reference sequence). DNA for the CDR3: TGCAGTGCCAGAGTTGAGGAGGCAAAGACCCAGTACTTC. Translating it yields CSARVEEAKTQYF.

In its sample, this clonotype was seen many times. This chain uses TRBV7-8 with TRBJ2-7; D gene ambiguous. V was pared by 1 base and J by 5 bases, with 9 bases between. This CDR3 contains 13 residues. Germline CDR1 is SGHVS and CDR2 is FQNEAQ. The CDR3 nucleotides are TGTGCCAGCAGCTTAGGTCTAGGAAACGAGCAGTACTTC. Amino acid sequence: CASSLGLGNEQYF.

This clonotype appeared many times. This rearrangement joins TRBV20-1 to TRBJ2-2, with TRBD2 identical over 7 bases. This CDR3 spans 15 amino acids. V gave up 5 bases and J gave up 4 bases; unmatched junction bases: 10. Germline V CDR1 and CDR2: DFQATT, SNEGSKA (reference sequence). The CDR3 here is CSAPSGGSGTGELFF. CDR3 nucleotide sequence: TGCAGTGCTCCTTCGGGGGGTTCGGGCACCGGGGAGCTGTTTTTT.

Ten or more counts support this clonotype. The chain employs TRBV29-1 and TRBJ2-5; 7 nucleotides align to TRBD2. With 4 bases clipped from V and 2 bases from J, the junction kept 4 bases outside the gene matches. The CDR3 loop spans 13 amino acids. The germline V gene encodes CDR1 SQVTM and CDR2 ANQGSEA. CDR3 bases: TGCAGCGTTGCTTTGGGACTACAAGAGACCCAGTACTTC. Its protein product is CSVALGLQETQYF. The complete variable domain, with remaining parts taken from reference TRBV29-1 and TRBJ2-5, reads SAVISQKPSRDICQRGTSLTIQCQVDSQVTMMFWYRQQPGQSLTLIATANQGSEATYESGFVIDKFPISRPNLTFSTLTVSNMSPEDSSIYLCSVALGLQETQYFGPGTRLLVL.

This clonotype came up many times. The chain is built from TRBV10-2 and TRBJ1-5, with D possibly matching TRBD1 (5 bases). Trimming pared 5 bases from V and 0 bases from J, leaving 5 bases between. Germline V CDR1 and CDR2: WSHSY, SAAADI. This CDR3 spans 13 amino acids. In DNA form, the CDR3 reads TGCGCCAGCAGTACAGGTAGCAATCAGCCCCAGCATTTT. Translation: CASSTGSNQPQHF.

This clonotype was counted ten times or more. V and J are TRBV20-1 and TRBJ2-7; D perhaps matches TRBD2 (7 bases). The germline V and J ends were trimmed by 4 bases and 3 bases, with 19 bases remaining between them. The germline CDR1 and CDR2 sequences are DFQATT and SNEGSKA (reference sequence). This CDR3 region has 15 residues. The CDR3 DNA sequence: TGCAGTGCTACCAGCGGGACACAGGCCAACTACGAGCAGTACTTC. Protein product: CSATSGTQANYEQYF.

This clonotype has at least ten counts. This chain links TRBV28 with TRBJ2-5; 7 positions match TRBD1. The CDR3 totals 15 residues. Germline-derived CDR1 and CDR2 are MDHEN and SYDVKM. The V segment lost 4 bases and the J segment 4 bases; nucleotides outside the gene matches: 9. The CDR3, as DNA: TGTGCCAGCAGTTCCGGGACAGAGTATCGAGAGACCCAGTACTTC. This sequence encodes CASSSGTEYRETQYF.

This clonotype was seen at least ten times. The chain couples TRBV20-1 to TRBJ2-7; 8 bases match TRBD2. J gave up 5 bases and V 0 bases, and 6 bases lay outside the gene matches. The CDR3 totals 14 residues. The V gene's germline CDR1 is DFQATT and CDR2 SNEGSKA (reference sequence). DNA of the CDR3: TGCAGTGCTAGAGATCGGGAGGGATTGAACGAGCAGTACTTC. Its protein product is CSARDREGLNEQYF.

This clonotype was counted a few times. A much larger clone differs from this one at a single base, so this may be a read error. Lacking the conserved final phenylalanine or tryptophan, this CDR3 likely reflects a read error. The chain employs TRBV28 and TRBJ1-5, with 8 bases that match TRBD1. This CDR3 contains 15 residues. The V gene end was trimmed by 6 bases and the J gene end by 3 bases; junction bases not matched to a gene: 7. The germline CDR1 and CDR2 sequences are MDHEN and SYDVKM. CDR3 sequence reads: CASRSVTGDNQPQHL. In nucleotides, the CDR3 is TGTGCCAGCAGGAGCGTGACAGGGGACAATCAGCCCCAGCATCTT.

The sample holds many counts of this clonotype. The chain has TRBV29-1 and TRBJ2-1; TRBD2 matches at 8 bases. This CDR3 has 14 amino acids. Trimming took 4 bases from V and 7 from J; bases not matched to a gene: 9. The V gene's germline CDR1 is SQVTM and CDR2 ANQGSEA. The CDR3 DNA is TGCAGCGTTGCTCCGGGGGGGCCTGGGAATGAGCAGTTCTTC. Translation gives CSVAPGGPGNEQFF.

This clonotype turned up a few times. V and J are TRBV20-1 and TRBJ1-2; weak D call: TRBD1 (5 bases). Looked up from germline, CDR1 is DFQATT and CDR2 is SNEGSKA (reference sequence). The V gene lost 0 bases and the J gene lost 0 bases, with 11 bases spanning the gap. This CDR3 is 15 amino acids long. Written as DNA, the CDR3 is TGCAGTGCTAGAGATCCGGGACGAGCTAACTATGGCTACACCTTC. It specifies CSARDPGRANYGYTF.

This clonotype was detected a few times. The V call is TRBV20-1, the J call TRBJ2-3; D ambiguous. The V gene lost 0 bases and the J gene lost 5 bases, with 6 bases spanning the gap. The germline V gene encodes CDR1 DFQATT and CDR2 SNEGSKA (reference sequence). The CDR3 has 12 amino acids. CDR3 nucleotide sequence: TGCAGTGCTAGAGATTCGTTAGATACGCAGTATTTT. Amino acid sequence: CSARDSLDTQYF.

With respect to this clonotype: The junction departs from germline at one end; a sequencing error may be responsible. This chain uses TRBV7-9 with TRBJ2-2; 7 positions match TRBD1. This CDR3 region has 14 residues. CDR1 is SEHNR and CDR2 is FQNEAQ in the germline V gene (reference sequence). DNA for the CDR3: TGTGCCAGCAGCTTCCCGACAGGGTTCGGGGAGCTGTCTTTT. This encodes CASSFPTGFGELSF.

This clonotype was recorded a few times. A much larger clone differs by one base, so this may be a read error. The chain recombines TRBV5-6 with TRBJ1-1; D unresolved. CDR3 length equals 14 residues. CDR1 is SGHDT, CDR2 YYEEEE, per germline. The CDR3 reads CAGSLVRVNTEAFF. CDR3 nucleotide sequence: TGTGCCGGCAGCTTAGTACGGGTGAACACTGAAGCTTTCTTT.

As to this clonotype: A much larger clone differs from this one at a single base, so this may be a read error. V gene TRBV6-1 combines with J gene TRBJ1-5; D perhaps matches TRBD1 (5 bases). The CDR3 is 13 amino acids. CDR1 and CDR2 from the germline V gene are MNHNS and SASEGT. Trimming stripped 3 bases from V and 4 bases from J, with 7 bases between. The CDR3 region has the DNA TGTGCCAGCAGTGACCCAGGGAATCAGCCCCAGCATTTT. Amino acids: CASSDPGNQPQHF.

This sequence joins TRBV7-9 and TRBJ2-2; D ambiguous. V gave up 1 base and J gave up 11 bases, with 11 bases separating them. The length of the CDR3 is 13 residues. The germline V gene has CDR1 SEHNR and CDR2 FQNEAQ (reference sequence). CDR3 DNA sequence: TGTGCCAGCAGCTTAGATCCGAGCTTCGAGCTGTTTTTT. This encodes CASSLDPSFELFF.